This T cell receptor (beta chain) is from a study of shared clonotypes between healthy human individuals. J lost 4 bases, V lost 2 bases, and 12 bases had no gene match. This CDR3 spans 17 amino acids. Looked up from germline, CDR1 is SGHRS and CDR2 is YFSETQ. Broader study findings: Donor clonotype sharing was expected to depend on sequencing depth.

For each subset, genomic DNA was distributed in equal portions over several immunoSEQ plates. Sequencing was performed with immunoSEQ multiplex PCR; in TCRdb, only in-frame clones are kept and a portion is missing. The repertoire consists of roughly 490,000 clones, with 79% occurring once and the leading ten covering more than 10%. As concerns this clone: The target antigen is unknown.

The sequence was obtained from a woman in her forties in good health. Some clones in this sample may be carry-over from other donors' samples. The V and J genes are TRBV5-1 and TRBJ2-3; 8 nucleotides line up with TRBD2. The sequenced material came from PBMCs. CDR3 residues: CASSFPAGAPGADTQYF. DNA of the CDR3: TGCGCCAGCAGCTTTCCAGCGGGAGCCCCGGGGGCAGATACGCAGTATTTT.